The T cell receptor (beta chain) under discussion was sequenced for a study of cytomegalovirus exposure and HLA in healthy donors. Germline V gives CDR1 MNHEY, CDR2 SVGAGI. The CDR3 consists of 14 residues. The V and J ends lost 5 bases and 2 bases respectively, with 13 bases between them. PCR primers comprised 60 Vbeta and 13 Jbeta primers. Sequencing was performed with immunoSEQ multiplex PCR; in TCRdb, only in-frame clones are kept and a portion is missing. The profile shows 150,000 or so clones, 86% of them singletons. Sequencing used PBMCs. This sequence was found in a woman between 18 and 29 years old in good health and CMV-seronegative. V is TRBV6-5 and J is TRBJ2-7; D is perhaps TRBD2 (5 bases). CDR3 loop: CASSLLGVAYEQYF. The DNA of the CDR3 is TGTGCCAGCAGTCTCCTCGGGGTCGCCTACGAGCAGTACTTC.